These 4 T cell receptor beta chains share one sample of origin, sequenced in a study of T-cell memory formation after mild COVID-19. TCRdb ran MiXCR on the 5' RACE reads and lists one entry per CDR3 protein. The profile shows 350,000 to 500,000 distinct CDR3 sequences, less than 25% of them singletons. The sequencing input was PBMCs or a T cell subset sorted from them (not recorded which). Receptor source: an adult woman who had mild COVID-19 (a few samples of this study predate the infection). Cell type and time point are not known.

This clonotype showed up just a few times. The chain couples TRBV7-2 to TRBJ2-1; 9 bases are shared with TRBD1. This CDR3 has 15 residues. Trimming cost V 5 bases and J 6 bases; bases outside gene matches: 8. The germline gives CDR1 SGHTA, CDR2 FQGNSA. CDR3 protein: CASSPDRGDGNEQFF. The DNA for the CDR3 is TGTGCCAGCAGCCCCGACAGGGGGGACGGCAATGAGCAGTTCTTC.

This clonotype was seen only a few times. The chain couples TRBV20-1 to TRBJ1-1, with TRBD1 as a possible D gene (6 bases). V lost 2 bases to trimming and J lost 4 bases, with 14 bases between them. The germline V gene has CDR1 DFQATT and CDR2 SNEGSKA (reference sequence). This CDR3 is 14 amino acids long. Written as DNA, the CDR3 is TGCAGTGCTAGAACCTACAGGGTCCGCACTGAAGCTTTCTTT. Protein sequence: CSARTYRVRTEAFF.

The V and J genes are TRBV7-8 and TRBJ1-1; TRBD1 aligns across 9 bases. The CDR3 has 16 residues. J gave up 4 bases and V 4 bases, and 10 bases lay outside the gene matches. Germline lookup yields CDR1 SGHVS and CDR2 FQNEAQ. The CDR3 DNA is TGTGCCAGCAGCTATTTTCTACAGGGGGCGAGCACTGAAGCTTTCTTT. Encoded protein: CASSYFLQGASTEAFF.

V and J are TRBV29-1 and TRBJ2-1; D is undetermined. Trimming pared 3 bases from V and 7 bases from J, leaving 16 bases between. This CDR3 is 14 amino acids long. The V gene's germline CDR1 is SQVTM and CDR2 ANQGSEA. CDR3 amino acids: CSVESGKVLNEQFF. CDR3 nucleotide sequence: TGCAGCGTTGAGTCTGGGAAGGTCTTAAATGAGCAGTTCTTC.